This paragraph reports one T cell receptor beta chain. Antigen unknown. The sample belongs to a study of T-cell memory formation after mild COVID-19. Points from the study as a whole: Pre-infection memory harbored some responding clones, suggesting cross-reactive memory joined.

Each CDR3 protein gets one entry after TCRdb re-called the 5' RACE reads with MiXCR. There are 350,000 to 450,000 distinct CDR3 sequences in the sample; 20% to 25% occur only once, and 7.5% to 10% lies in the top ten. The sequenced sample consisted of PBMCs or a T cell subset sorted from them (not recorded which). The TCR originated in an adult woman who had mild COVID-19 (a few samples of this study predate the infection). Cell type and time point are not known.

The CDR3 loop is CASSLGFANQPQHF. The CDR3 DNA sequence: TGTGCCAGCAGTTTAGGGTTTGCCAATCAGCCCCAGCATTTT. The V call is TRBV27, the J call TRBJ1-5; D gene ambiguous. The CDR3 is 14 amino acids. The germline V gene has CDR1 MNHEY and CDR2 SMNVEV (reference sequence). V dropped 2 bases and J dropped 3 bases, with 8 bases sitting between them.